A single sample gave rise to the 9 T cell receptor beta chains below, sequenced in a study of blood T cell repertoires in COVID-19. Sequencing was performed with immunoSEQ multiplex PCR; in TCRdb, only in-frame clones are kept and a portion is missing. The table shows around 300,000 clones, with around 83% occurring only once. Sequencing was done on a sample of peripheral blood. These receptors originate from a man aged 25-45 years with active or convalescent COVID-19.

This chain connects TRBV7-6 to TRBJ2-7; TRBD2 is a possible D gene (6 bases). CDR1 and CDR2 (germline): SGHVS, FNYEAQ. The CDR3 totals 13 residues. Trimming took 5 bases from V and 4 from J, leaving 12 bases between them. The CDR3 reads CASSPLGTYEQYF. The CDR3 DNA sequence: TGTGCCAGCAGCCCGCTCGGGACTTACGAGCAGTACTTC.

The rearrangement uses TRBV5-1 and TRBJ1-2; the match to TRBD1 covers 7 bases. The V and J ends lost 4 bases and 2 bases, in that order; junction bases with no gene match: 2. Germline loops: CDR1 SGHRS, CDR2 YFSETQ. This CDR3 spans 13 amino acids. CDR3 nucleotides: TGCGCCAGCAGCGTGGGACAGAACTATGGCTACACCTTC. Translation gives CASSVGQNYGYTF.

As DNA, the CDR3 is TGTGCCAGCAGTCTCCGGACAGGGGTAGTCGAGCAGTACTTC. Translating gives CASSLRTGVVEQYF. The chain joins TRBV2 to TRBJ2-7, with 9 bases matching TRBD1. Germline V lookup: CDR1 SNHLY, CDR2 FYNNEI. Trimming cost V 5 bases and J 6 bases; bases outside gene matches: 8. The CDR3 is made up of 14 amino acids.

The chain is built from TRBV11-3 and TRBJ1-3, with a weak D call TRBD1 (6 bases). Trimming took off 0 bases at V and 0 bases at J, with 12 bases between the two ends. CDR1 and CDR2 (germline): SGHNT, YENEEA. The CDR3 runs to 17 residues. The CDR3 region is CASSLDAGAYSGNTIYF. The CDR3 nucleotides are TGTGCCAGCAGCTTAGATGCAGGGGCATACTCTGGAAACACCATATATTTT.

For the CDR3, the DNA is TGTGCCAGTAGTATGGCGGCAGTGGTCGGCTACACCTTC. Residues: CASSMAAVVGYTF. The chain links TRBV19 to TRBJ1-2; unclear D gene. CDR3 length: 13 amino acids. CDR1 and CDR2 from the germline V gene are LNHDA and SQIVND (reference sequence). V gave up 3 bases and J gave up 8 bases, with 13 bases separating them.

CDR3 region: CASSGRGYNEQFF. The CDR3 DNA follows: TGTGCCAGCAGCGGGCGGGGTTACAATGAGCAGTTCTTC. The chain has TRBV6-5 and TRBJ2-1, with D perhaps TRBD2 (6 bases). CDR1 and CDR2 (germline): MNHEY, SVGAGI. V lost 6 bases, J lost 4 bases, and 10 bases lay in between. CDR3 size: 13 residues.

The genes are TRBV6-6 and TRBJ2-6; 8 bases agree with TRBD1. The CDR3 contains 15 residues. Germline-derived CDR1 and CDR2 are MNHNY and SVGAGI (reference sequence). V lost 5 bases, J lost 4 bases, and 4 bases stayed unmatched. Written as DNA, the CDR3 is TGTGCCAGCAGTAATACAGGGGGAGGGGCCAACGTCCTGACTTTC. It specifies CASSNTGGGANVLTF.

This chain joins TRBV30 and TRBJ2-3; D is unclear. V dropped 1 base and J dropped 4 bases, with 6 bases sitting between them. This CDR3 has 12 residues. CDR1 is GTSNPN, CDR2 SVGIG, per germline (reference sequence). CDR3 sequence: CAWSASADTQYF. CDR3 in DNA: TGTGCCTGGAGTGCTTCTGCAGATACGCAGTATTTT.

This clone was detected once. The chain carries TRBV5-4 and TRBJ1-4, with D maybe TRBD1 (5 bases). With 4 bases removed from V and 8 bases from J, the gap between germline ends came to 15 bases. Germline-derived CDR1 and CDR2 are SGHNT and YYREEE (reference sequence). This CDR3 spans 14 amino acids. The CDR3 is CASSVQGTAEKLFF. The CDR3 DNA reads TGTGCCAGCAGCGTTCAGGGAACAGCAGAAAAACTGTTTTTT.